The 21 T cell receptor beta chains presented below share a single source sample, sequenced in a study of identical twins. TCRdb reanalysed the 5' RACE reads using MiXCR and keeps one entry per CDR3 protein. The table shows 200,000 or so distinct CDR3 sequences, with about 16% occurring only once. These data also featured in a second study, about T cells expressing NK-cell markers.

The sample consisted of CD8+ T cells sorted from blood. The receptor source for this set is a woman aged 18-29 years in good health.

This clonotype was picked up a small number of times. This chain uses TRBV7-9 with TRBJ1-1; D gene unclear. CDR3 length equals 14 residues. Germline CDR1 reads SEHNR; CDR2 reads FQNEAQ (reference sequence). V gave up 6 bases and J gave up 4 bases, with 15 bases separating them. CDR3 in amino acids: CASSFDYLSTEAFF. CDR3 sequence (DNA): TGTGCCAGCAGTTTCGACTACCTGAGCACTGAAGCTTTCTTT.

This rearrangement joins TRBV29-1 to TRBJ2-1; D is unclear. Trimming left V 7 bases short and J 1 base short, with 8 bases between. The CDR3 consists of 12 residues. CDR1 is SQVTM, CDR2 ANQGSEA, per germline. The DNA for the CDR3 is TGCAGCGGGTTCGGGTCCTACAATGAGCAGTTCTTC. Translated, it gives CSGFGSYNEQFF.

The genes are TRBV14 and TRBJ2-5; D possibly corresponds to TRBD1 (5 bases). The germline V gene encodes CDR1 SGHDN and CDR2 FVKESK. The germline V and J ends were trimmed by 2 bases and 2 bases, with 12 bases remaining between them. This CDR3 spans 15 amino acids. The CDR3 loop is CASSQQGAGQETQYF. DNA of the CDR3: TGTGCCAGCAGCCAACAAGGGGCAGGGCAAGAGACCCAGTACTTC. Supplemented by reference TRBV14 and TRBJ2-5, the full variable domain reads EAGVTQFPSHSVIEKGQTVTLRCDPISGHDNLYWYRRVMGKEIKFLLHFVKESKQDESGMPNNRFLAERTGGTYSTLKVQPAELEDSGVYFCASSQQGAGQETQYFGPGTRLLVL.

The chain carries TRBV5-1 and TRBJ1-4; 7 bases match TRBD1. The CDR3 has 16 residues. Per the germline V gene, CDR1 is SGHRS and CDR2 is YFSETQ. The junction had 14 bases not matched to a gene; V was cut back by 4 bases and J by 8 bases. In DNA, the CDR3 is TGCGCCAGCAGCACCGAGCCTCAGGGGGTTAACGAAAAACTGTTTTTT. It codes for CASSTEPQGVNEKLFF.

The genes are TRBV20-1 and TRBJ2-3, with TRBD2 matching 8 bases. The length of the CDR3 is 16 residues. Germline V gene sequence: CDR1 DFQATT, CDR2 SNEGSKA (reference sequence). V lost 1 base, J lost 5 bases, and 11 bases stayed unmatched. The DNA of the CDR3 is TGCAGTGCTAGAGCCCATCGGGGGGGCGCGGGAGATACGCAGTATTTT. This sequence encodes CSARAHRGGAGDTQYF.

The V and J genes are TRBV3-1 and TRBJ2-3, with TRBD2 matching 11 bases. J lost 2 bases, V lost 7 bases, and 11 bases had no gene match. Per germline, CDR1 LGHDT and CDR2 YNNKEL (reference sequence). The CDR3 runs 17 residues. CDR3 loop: CASTGRLAGTSTDTQYF. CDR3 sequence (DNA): TGTGCCAGCACCGGTCGACTAGCGGGGACTTCCACAGATACGCAGTATTTT.

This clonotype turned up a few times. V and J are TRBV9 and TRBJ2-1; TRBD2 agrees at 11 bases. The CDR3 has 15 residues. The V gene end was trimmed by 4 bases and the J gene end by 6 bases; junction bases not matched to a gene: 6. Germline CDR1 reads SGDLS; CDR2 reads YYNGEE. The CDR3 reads CASSTRLAGTNEQFF. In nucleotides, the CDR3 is TGTGCCAGCAGCACTAGACTAGCGGGGACCAATGAGCAGTTCTTC.

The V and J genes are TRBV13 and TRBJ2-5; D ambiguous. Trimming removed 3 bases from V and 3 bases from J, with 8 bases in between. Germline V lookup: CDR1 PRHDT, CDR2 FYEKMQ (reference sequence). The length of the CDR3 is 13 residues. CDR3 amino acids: CASSLMDEETQYF. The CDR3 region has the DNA TGTGCCAGCAGCTTGATGGACGAAGAGACCCAGTACTTC.

CDR3 DNA: TGTGCCAGCAGCGTAGGGTGGGGCACCGGGGAGCTGTTTTTT. Protein sequence: CASSVGWGTGELFF. The chain combines TRBV9 with TRBJ2-2; D unresolved. CDR3 length: 14 residues. Germline CDR1 reads SGDLS; CDR2 reads YYNGEE. V gave up 0 bases and J gave up 4 bases, with 7 bases separating them.

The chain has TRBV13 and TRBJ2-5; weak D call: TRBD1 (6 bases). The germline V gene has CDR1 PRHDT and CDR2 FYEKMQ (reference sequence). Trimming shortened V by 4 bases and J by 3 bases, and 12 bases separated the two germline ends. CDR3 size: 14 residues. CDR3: CASSSPNREETQYF. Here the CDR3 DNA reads TGTGCCAGCAGCTCGCCAAACAGGGAAGAGACCCAGTACTTC.

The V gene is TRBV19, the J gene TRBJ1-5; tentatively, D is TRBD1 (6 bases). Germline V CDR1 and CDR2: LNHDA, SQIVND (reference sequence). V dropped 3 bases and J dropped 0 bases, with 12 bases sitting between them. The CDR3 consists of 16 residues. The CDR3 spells CASSIGGTYSNQPQHF. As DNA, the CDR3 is TGTGCCAGTAGTATCGGAGGGACATATAGCAATCAGCCCCAGCATTTT.

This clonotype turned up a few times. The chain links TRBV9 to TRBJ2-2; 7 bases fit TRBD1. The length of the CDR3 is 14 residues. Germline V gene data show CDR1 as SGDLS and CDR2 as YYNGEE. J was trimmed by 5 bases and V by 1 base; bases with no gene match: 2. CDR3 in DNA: TGTGCCAGCAGCGTAAGACAGGGTACCGGGGAGCTGTTTTTT. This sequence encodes CASSVRQGTGELFF.

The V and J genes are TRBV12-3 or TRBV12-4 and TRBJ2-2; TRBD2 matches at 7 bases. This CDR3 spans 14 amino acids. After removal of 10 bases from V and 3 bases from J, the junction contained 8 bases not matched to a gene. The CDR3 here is CATITSVHTGELFF. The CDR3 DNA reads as TGTGCCACAATAACTAGCGTCCACACCGGGGAGCTGTTTTTT.

The chain's CDR3 is CASEQGDTQYF. The CDR3 DNA is TGTGCCAGCGAGCAAGGGGATACGCAGTATTTT. The chain couples TRBV5-5 to TRBJ2-3, with D unresolved. V lost 7 bases and J 6 bases, leaving 9 bases between the germline ends. The germline CDR1 and CDR2 sequences are SGHKS and YYEKEE (reference sequence). The CDR3 loop spans 11 amino acids. The whole variable domain, filled in from reference TRBV5-5 and TRBJ2-3, reads DAGVTQSPTHLIKTRGQQVTLRCSPISGHKSVSWYQQVLGQGPQFIFQYYEKEERGRGNFPDRFSARQFPNYSSELNVNALLLGDSALYLCASEQGDTQYFGPGTRLTVL.

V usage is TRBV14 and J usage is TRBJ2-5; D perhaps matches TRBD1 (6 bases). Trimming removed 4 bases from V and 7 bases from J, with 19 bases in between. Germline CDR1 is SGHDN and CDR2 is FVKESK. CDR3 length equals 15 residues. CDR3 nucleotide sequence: TGTGCCAGCAGCCCAGGGCAGGGGCCGATAGGGACCCAGTACTTC. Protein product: CASSPGQGPIGTQYF.

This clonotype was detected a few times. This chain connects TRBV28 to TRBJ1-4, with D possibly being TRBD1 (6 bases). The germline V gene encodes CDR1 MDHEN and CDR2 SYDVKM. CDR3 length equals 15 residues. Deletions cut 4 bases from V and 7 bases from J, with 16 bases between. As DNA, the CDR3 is TGTGCCAGCAGTTCCTCGACAGGCCCCGTTGAAAAACTGTTTTTT. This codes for CASSSSTGPVEKLFF.

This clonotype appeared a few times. The CDR3 bases are TGCAGTGCTACCACGGGGACCCAAGAGACCCAGTACTTC. This codes for CSATTGTQETQYF. The rearrangement uses TRBV20-1 and TRBJ2-5; D is perhaps TRBD1 or TRBD2 (5 bases each). CDR3 length: 13 residues. CDR1 and CDR2 from the germline V gene are DFQATT and SNEGSKA (reference sequence). The V end was cut by 4 bases, the J end by 1 base, with 10 bases between.

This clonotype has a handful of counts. The CDR3 protein is CSVEDPGSHYGYTF. DNA of the CDR3: TGCAGCGTTGAAGACCCCGGGAGTCACTATGGCTACACCTTC. The chain recombines TRBV29-1 with TRBJ1-2; no firm D call. Germline lookup yields CDR1 SQVTM and CDR2 ANQGSEA. The CDR3 has 14 residues. Trimming took off 0 bases at V and 3 bases at J, with 11 bases between the two ends.

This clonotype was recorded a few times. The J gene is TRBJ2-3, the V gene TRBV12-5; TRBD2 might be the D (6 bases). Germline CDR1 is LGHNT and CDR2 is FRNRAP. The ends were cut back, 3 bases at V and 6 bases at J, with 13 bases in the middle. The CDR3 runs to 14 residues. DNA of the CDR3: TGTGCTAGTGGTTTCTTTGCGGGAACCGATACGCAGTATTTT. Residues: CASGFFAGTDTQYF.

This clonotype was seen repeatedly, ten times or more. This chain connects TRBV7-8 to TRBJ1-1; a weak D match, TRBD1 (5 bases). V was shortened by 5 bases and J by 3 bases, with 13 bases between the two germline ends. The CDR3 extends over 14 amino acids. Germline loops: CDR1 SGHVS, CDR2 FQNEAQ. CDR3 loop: CASSQGAGHTEAFF. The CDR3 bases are TGTGCCAGCAGCCAGGGCGCGGGTCACACTGAAGCTTTCTTT. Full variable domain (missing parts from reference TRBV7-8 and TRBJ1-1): GAGVSQSPRYKVAKRGQDVALRCDPISGHVSLFWYQQALGQGPEFLTYFQNEAQLDKSGLPSDRFFAERPEGSVSTLKIQRTQQEDSAVYLCASSQGAGHTEAFFGQGTRLTVV.

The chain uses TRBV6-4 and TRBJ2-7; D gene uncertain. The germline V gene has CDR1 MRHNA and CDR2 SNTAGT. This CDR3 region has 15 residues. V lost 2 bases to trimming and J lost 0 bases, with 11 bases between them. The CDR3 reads CASSDNPSASYEQYF. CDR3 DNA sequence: TGTGCCAGCAGTGACAATCCCTCGGCCTCCTACGAGCAGTACTTC.